What follows are 9 T cell receptor beta chains derived from one specimen sequenced in a study of CD8+CD57+ T cells in acquired aplastic anemia. According to the study, genomic DNA was the template for TCR beta VDJ and CDR3 profiling. TCRdb processed the reads anew with MiXCR; each CDR3 protein has one entry. Altogether around 130,000 distinct CDR3 sequences are present, around 50% being singletons, with the ten largest covering 2.5%. Material for sequencing was sorted CD4+, CD8+, or CD8+CD57+ T cells (not recorded which) from PBMCs. The receptors originated from a human donor in good health, serving as a control.

This clonotype has only a few counts. Germline and junction disagree at one end, which may indicate a read error. The V call is TRBV2, the J call TRBJ2-1; D is perhaps TRBD2 (6 bases). The length of the CDR3 is 15 residues. Germline V CDR1 and CDR2: SNHLY, FYNNEI. This chain's CDR3 is CASSEGGFRYNEQLF. CDR3 bases: TGCGCCAGCAGTGAAGGAGGGTTCCGTTACAATGAGCAGCTCTTC.

The chain is built from TRBV5-5 and TRBJ1-2; unclear D gene. Germline V lookup: CDR1 SGHKS, CDR2 YYEKEE (reference sequence). With 4 bases removed from V and 8 bases from J, the gap between germline ends came to 24 bases. The length of the CDR3 is 16 residues. The CDR3 DNA follows: TGTGCCAGCAGCGTTCAAGCTCTGGCTCTCGCTATGGGCTACACCTTC. It encodes CASSVQALALAMGYTF.

The chain combines TRBV19 with TRBJ2-5; 7 nucleotides line up with TRBD1. The CDR3 runs 14 residues. Germline CDR1 LNHDA, CDR2 SQIVND (reference sequence). V shed 6 bases and J 2 bases; nucleotides not matched to a gene: 6. The CDR3 DNA is TGTGCCAGTAGGCGACAGGGTGAGCAAGAGACCCAGTACTTC. Translated, it gives CASRRQGEQETQYF.

The rearrangement uses TRBV2 and TRBJ2-2; unclear D gene. V shed 2 bases and J shed 7 bases, with 8 bases lying between them. This CDR3 region has 13 residues. In germline, CDR1 is SNHLY, CDR2 FYNNEI. CDR3 in amino acids: CASSESGGGELFF. The CDR3 region has the DNA TGTGCCAGCAGTGAATCTGGCGGCGGGGAGCTGTTTTTT.

The table lists this clonotype with a few counts. The J gene is TRBJ2-7, the V gene TRBV20-1; D is uncertain. Per germline, CDR1 DFQATT and CDR2 SNEGSKA (reference sequence). Trimming took 4 bases from V and 1 from J, leaving 14 bases between them. The CDR3 has 14 amino acids. The chain's CDR3 is CSATQDPWSYEQYF. The CDR3 nucleotides are TGCAGTGCTACTCAGGACCCGTGGTCCTACGAGCAGTACTTC.

This clonotype appeared many times. The CDR3 DNA is TGTGCCAGCGGGAGGGCTGAAGCTTTCTTT. The encoded protein is CASGRAEAFF. This chain links TRBV6-2 or TRBV6-3 with TRBJ1-1; D unclear. The germline V and J ends were trimmed by 8 bases and 6 bases, with 7 bases remaining between them. Germline V gene sequence: CDR1 MNHEY, CDR2 SVGEGT. The CDR3 totals 10 residues.

With respect to this clonotype: A much more abundant neighbour one base away suggests this may be a read error. The rearrangement links TRBV12-3 or TRBV12-4 to TRBJ1-4, with D tentatively TRBD1 (6 bases). This CDR3 region has 14 residues. The CDR3 protein is CTSSLRGAGEKLFF. The CDR3, as DNA: TGTACCAGCAGTTTACGGGGGGCTGGGGAAAAACTGTTTTTT.

This clonotype has ten or more counts. The rearrangement links TRBV12-3 or TRBV12-4 to TRBJ1-1; D is perhaps TRBD1 (6 bases). The CDR3 extends over 14 amino acids. Deletions cut 4 bases from V and 4 bases from J, with 13 bases between. CDR3 DNA: TGTGCCAGCAGTTGGGGGGGGCTGGGCACTGAAGCTTTCTTT. This sequence encodes CASSWGGLGTEAFF.

The chain has TRBV11-2 and TRBJ1-2, with D possibly being TRBD1 (6 bases). This CDR3 is 16 amino acids long. Trimming pared 6 bases from V and 8 bases from J, leaving 25 bases between. Germline assignment: CDR1 SGHAT and CDR2 FQNNGV. CDR3 sequence reads: CASSSRYTNRASGYTF. The CDR3 DNA is TGTGCCAGCAGTTCCCGATACACTAACAGGGCGAGCGGCTACACCTTC.